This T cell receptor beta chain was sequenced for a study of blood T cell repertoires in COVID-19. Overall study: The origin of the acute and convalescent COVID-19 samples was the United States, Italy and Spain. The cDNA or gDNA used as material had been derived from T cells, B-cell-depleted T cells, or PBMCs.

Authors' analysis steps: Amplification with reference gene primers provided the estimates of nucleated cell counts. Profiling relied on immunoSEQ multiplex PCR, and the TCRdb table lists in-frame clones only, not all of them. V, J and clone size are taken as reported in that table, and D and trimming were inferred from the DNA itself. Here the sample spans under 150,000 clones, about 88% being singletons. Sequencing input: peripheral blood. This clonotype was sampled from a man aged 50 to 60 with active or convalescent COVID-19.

The CDR3 DNA reads TGTGCCAGCAGGACTAGCGGGAGAAGCTACGAGCAGTACTTC. Its protein product is CASRTSGRSYEQYF. This rearrangement joins TRBV28 to TRBJ2-7, with 12 bases fitting TRBD2. Per the germline V gene, CDR1 is MDHEN and CDR2 is SYDVKM. V was pared by 6 bases and J by 3 bases, with 3 bases of the junction left unmatched. This CDR3 spans 14 amino acids. The full variable domain, rest sourced from reference TRBV28 and TRBJ2-7, is DVKVTQSSRYLVKRTGEKVFLECVQDMDHENMFWYRQDPGLGLRLIYFSYDVKMKEKGDIPEGYSVSREKKERFSLILESASTNQTSMYLCASRTSGRSYEQYFGPGTRLTVT.